This TCR beta chain derives from a study of tumor and adjacent non-tumor tissue in lung cancer. Study-level background: Patients comprised over 9 adenocarcinoma, a couple of squamous cell carcinoma and 1 small cell lung cancer.

The CDR3 is 15 residues long. The germline CDR1 and CDR2 sequences are SGHAT and FQNNGV. For this clonotype: Germline is not matched at one junction end, which may reflect a read error.

The template was RNA from unsorted bulk tissue. TCRbeta libraries were built with three rounds of nested PCR, modified from ARM-PCR. TCRdb passed the multiplex PCR reads through MiXCR, listing each CDR3 protein once. The sample shows fewer than 85,000 distinct CDR3 sequences, roughly 80% of them seen only once. The gene calls are TRBV11-2 and TRBJ2-1; 9 bases align to TRBD2. The clonotype was recovered from a woman aged 50 to 65 with non-small cell lung cancer. Material: lung tumor tissue. The chain's CDR3 is CASSLEACGRAEQFF. The DNA for the CDR3 is TGTGCTAGCAGCTTAGAAGCTTGCGGGAGGGCAGAGCAGTTCTTC.